One and the same sample provided the 13 T cell receptor beta chains below, sequenced in a study of CD8 T cells in ankylosing spondylitis. Each CDR3 protein gets one entry after TCRdb re-called the 5' RACE reads with MiXCR. The data show some 300,000 distinct CDR3 sequences, with about a fifth seen just once and around 3.2% held by the top ten. Sequences were obtained from blood, either unsorted or a sorted T cell fraction (not recorded which). These receptor sequences come from a female donor with ankylosing spondylitis or in good health (not recorded which).

The sample holds a few counts of this clonotype. The chain combines TRBV6-1 with TRBJ1-5; TRBD1 might be the D (5 bases). The germline V gene has CDR1 MNHNS and CDR2 SASEGT. This CDR3 spans 15 amino acids. V lost 6 bases, J lost 4 bases, and 16 bases lay in between. The CDR3 protein is CASRKQDPENQPQHF. The CDR3 DNA follows: TGTGCCAGCAGAAAACAGGACCCAGAGAATCAGCCCCAGCATTTT.

The rearrangement uses TRBV6-2 or TRBV6-3 and TRBJ2-1, with TRBD1 as a possible D gene (6 bases). This CDR3 spans 16 amino acids. Germline CDR1 and CDR2: MNHEY and SVGEGT. Deletions cut 5 bases from V and 2 bases from J, with 16 bases between. CDR3 in DNA: TGTGCCAGCAGTCAACCTTGGGGGCTGGCCTACAATGAGCAGTTCTTC. Encoded protein: CASSQPWGLAYNEQFF.

The CDR3 DNA is TGTGCCAGCAGCGCGACAGGGAAAGAGGAGGATGAGCAGTTCTTC. This sequence encodes CASSATGKEEDEQFF. V gene TRBV11-3 combines with J gene TRBJ2-1; 7 nucleotides match TRBD1. The CDR3 totals 15 residues. With V trimmed by 5 bases and J by 8 bases, 12 bases remained unmatched. Germline values: CDR1 SGHNT, CDR2 YENEEA.

The chain couples TRBV4-3 to TRBJ2-7; tentatively, D is TRBD1 (5 bases). Between the trimmed V and J ends, which lost 1 base and 2 bases, there was a span of 9 bases. Germline V gives CDR1 LGHNA, CDR2 YSLEER. The CDR3 has 14 amino acids. The CDR3 loop reads CASSQGSRAYEQYF. CDR3 sequence (DNA): TGCGCCAGCAGCCAAGGAAGCAGGGCCTACGAGCAGTACTTC.

The chain links TRBV4-3 to TRBJ2-3; D remains ambiguous. The ends were cut back, 2 bases at V and 2 bases at J, with 17 bases in the middle. This CDR3 contains 17 residues. Germline V gene sequence: CDR1 LGHNA, CDR2 YSLEER. In DNA form, the CDR3 reads TGCGCCAGCAGCCAAAGGCGAGGATCCGCCGACACAGATACGCAGTATTTT. It codes for CASSQRRGSADTDTQYF.

The CDR3 loop is CATSRDGDSPLHF. CDR3 nucleotide sequence: TGTGCCACCAGTAGAGACGGAGATTCACCCCTCCACTTT. The V gene is TRBV24-1, the J gene TRBJ1-6, with no clear D. CDR1 and CDR2 (germline): KGHDR, SFDVKD. This CDR3 comprises 13 residues. Trimming took 6 bases from V and 8 from J, leaving 10 bases between them.

J is TRBJ2-3 and V is TRBV7-2; tentative D call: TRBD1 (5 bases). The CDR3 length is 14 residues. V lost 5 bases to trimming and J lost 7 bases, with 16 bases between them. Per the germline V gene, CDR1 is SGHTA and CDR2 is FQGNSA. The CDR3 DNA sequence: TGTGCCAGCAGCCGACAGTCGGGTGAGAATACGCAGTATTTT. Its protein product is CASSRQSGENTQYF.

V and J are TRBV6-2 or TRBV6-3 and TRBJ2-2, with TRBD2 matching over 7 bases. Germline V gives CDR1 MNHEY, CDR2 SVGEGT. CDR3 length equals 14 residues. Germline trimming cut 4 bases from V and 4 bases from J; bases unmatched to any gene: 3. The CDR3 region is CASSWAGATGELFF. CDR3 DNA: TGTGCCAGCAGTTGGGCGGGAGCCACCGGGGAGCTGTTTTTT.

This clonotype was found a few times. CDR3: CASSSVHRGQIYNEQFF. CDR3 sequence (DNA): TGTGCCAGCAGTTCGGTTCACAGGGGCCAGATATACAATGAGCAGTTCTTC. The chain uses TRBV6-5 and TRBJ2-1; TRBD1 agrees at 7 bases. Per the germline V gene, CDR1 is MNHEY and CDR2 is SVGAGI. This CDR3 region has 17 residues. Germline trimming cut 4 bases from V and 4 bases from J; bases unmatched to any gene: 13.

The J gene is TRBJ1-2, the V gene TRBV10-3; D remains ambiguous. V lost 0 bases and J lost 8, with 13 bases in between. This CDR3 is built from 14 residues. Germline loops: CDR1 ENHRY, CDR2 SYGVKD. The CDR3 DNA reads as TGTGCCATCAGTGAGTCGCGGTCCGGGAGCGGCTACACCTTC. Translating gives CAISESRSGSGYTF.

V usage is TRBV12-5 and J usage is TRBJ2-1; the D gene is possibly TRBD1 (6 bases). V was cut by 1 base and J by 4 bases, with 14 bases left in between. Germline V gene lookup returns CDR1 LGHNT and CDR2 FRNRAP. The CDR3 loop spans 16 amino acids. The CDR3 bases are TGTGCTAGTGGTTTGGCCCTCGGGACAAGTTACAATGAGCAGTTCTTC. It encodes CASGLALGTSYNEQFF.

This clonotype was picked up a small number of times. The gene calls are TRBV10-3 and TRBJ2-5; unclear D gene. V lost 0 bases and J 4 bases, leaving 9 bases between the germline ends. The CDR3 is 14 residues long. The germline gives CDR1 ENHRY, CDR2 SYGVKD. The CDR3 region is CAISESLVGETQYF. Here the CDR3 DNA reads TGTGCCATCAGTGAGTCCCTAGTAGGAGAGACCCAGTACTTC.

The CDR3 loop reads CASSLGDFRYNEQFF. The CDR3 region has the DNA TGTGCCAGCAGCTTAGGGGACTTCCGTTACAATGAGCAGTTCTTC. V is TRBV11-3 and J is TRBJ2-1, with a possible D match to TRBD2 (6 bases). Trimming shortened V by 1 base and J by 4 bases, and 11 bases separated the two germline ends. There are 15 residues in the CDR3. Germline CDR1 is SGHNT and CDR2 is YENEEA. The full variable domain, rest sourced from reference TRBV11-3 and TRBJ2-1, is EAGVVQSPRYKIIEKKQPVAFWCNPISGHNTLYWYLQNLGQGPELLIRYENEEAVDDSQLPKDRFSAERLKGVDSTLKIQPAELGDSAVYLCASSLGDFRYNEQFFGPGTRLTVL.